This T cell receptor beta chain is from a study of cytomegalovirus exposure and HLA in healthy donors (dated by TCRdb to 2016 to 2017). Study-level background: In an earlier analysis of approximately 500 of the donors, approximately 260 Gb of sequence data and 100 million or so unique TCR beta sequences from 150 million to 200 million T cells were reported. Of the roughly 400 genotyped donors, about 80% fell in the genetic ancestry cluster associated with self-reported Caucasian donors. A later genetic analysis took genome-wide SNP genotypes for 398 of the 666 donors and used that subset as a discovery cohort. To predict cytomegalovirus infection status, the study combined high-throughput TCR immunosequencing, statistical association of individual TCRs with disease status, and machine learning. The number of typed donors differed by locus: roughly 620-630 for A, B, C, DRB1 and DQB1; approximately 520 for DQA1; approximately 610 for DPA1; and some 470 for DPB1. An earlier analysis of 500 to 650 of the donors applied high-throughput TCR beta sequencing to assess whether each TCR beta V gene segment acted as functional or pseudogenic. Donor age, sex, ethnicity and CMV serostatus were collected together with the repertoire data. The study aimed to test whether cataloging public T cell receptors could reveal signatures of past pathogen exposure. A later analysis re-analyzed previously published TCR beta repertoires from about 730 donors and added high-resolution HLA genotyping to study TCR occurrence patterns. Class I and class II HLA loci were covered by the typing at four-digit resolution. Among 300 to 500 genotyped donors of the cohort, an average of around 250,000 unique TCR beta nucleotide sequences was sequenced per donor, of which approximately 18% were non-productive. The T cell repertoires of some 700 subjects were profiled by immunosequencing and related to cytomegalovirus serostatus. In the later analysis, no new phenotypic data were used to find candidate immune exposures; instead, reliance was placed on TCR beta sequences and their occurrence across donors. Around 330 gigabases of sequencing data and roughly 80 million unique TCR sequences made up an early release that covered 640 HLA-typed donors. All discovery cohort repertoires had been generated on a single sequencing platform. Along with the approximately 620-subject first cohort, a separate validation cohort of approximately 110 different subjects was used. Several DR-DQ haplotypes were treated as single units for association and clustering because of strong linkage in the cohort. Summary of the overall study and its limitations: According to a later analysis, parvovirus B19, influenza, CMV and Epstein-Barr virus appeared linked to several top co-occurrence clusters. A further reported finding was that TCR beta sequences accurately predicted the HLA-A and HLA-B alleles for most subjects in the first cohort. Some IMGT-functional V segments, including TRBV6-2 and TRBV6-3, could not be distinguished by the 87-base-pair reads and were therefore excluded. A later genetic analysis reported fewer N-insertions in productive TCRs among donors in an Asian-associated ancestry cluster than the roughly 650-donor mean. The study listed 164 TCR beta chains as associated with cytomegalovirus. In this cohort, only TCR beta chains were sequenced, and detectable features were limited by the absence of alpha or paired-chain data. According to the authors, the approach could potentially be generalized to other disease states and immunological phenotypes. A group of highly shared sequence variants was considered likely to be a technical artifact of the sequencing pipeline. In a later analysis, around 17,000 TCR beta sequences were associated with specific HLA alleles at a false discovery rate of 0.05. Because counts were too low, seventeen rarely observed V segments, including chromosome 9 orphons, were excluded from the earlier analysis of 587 of the donors. A later analysis found that most CMV-associated TCR beta chains appeared HLA-restricted, with HLA associations seemingly driven largely by CMV exposure. Linkage disequilibrium might explain the correlated functional status among segregating V segments, but an unknown experimental factor could not be ruled out. Assigning TCR associations to individual alleles was difficult when HLA alleles, especially DR and DQ, strongly co-occurred. While some public TCRs were present in many individuals, most TCR sequences turned up only very rarely across donors. An earlier analysis of roughly 570 of the donors showed that most TCR beta V segments appeared in productive rearrangements either about 90% or about 30% of the time, which broadly matched IMGT annotations. A later analysis found that TCR association rates varied across HLA loci, with DRB1 alleles showing the most associated TCRs and HLA-C alleles the fewest. In both the original and validation cohorts, the classifier was reported to diagnose cytomegalovirus status with high specificity and sensitivity. In a later genetic analysis, a missense DCLRE1C variant was associated with V-gene and J-gene trimming of TCR beta chains, and the association was replicated in an independent cohort. Because some donors lacked HLA typing at each locus, the association tests relied only on the typed subset. Compared with equally common non-associated chains, HLA-associated TCR beta chains in a later analysis were more clonally expanded and had lower generation probabilities. In vitro tests confirmed that a few of the cytomegalovirus-associated TCR beta chains recognize cytomegalovirus antigens. The presence/absence analyses assumed that sequencing depth was roughly uniform across donors, and that assumption may not be true. The only immune exposure information available for the cohort was CMV serostatus.

The CDR3 covers 13 residues, taking in both the cysteine and the phenylalanine. Of all the DNA, just the CDR3 is kept, 39 bases in frame from base 1. The junction carries 8 bases between V and J, which are trimmed by 0 bases and 5 bases respectively. Looking up the germline V gene yields CDR1 SGHRS and CDR2 YFSETQ. Worth noting for this clone: What antigen it recognizes has not been identified. No much larger clonotype is one base removed from it; base qualities were not supplied.

Library creation used the immunoSEQ multiplex PCR assay. The multiplex PCR relied on a mix of 60 forward primers for TCR Vbeta segments and 13 reverse primers for TCR Jbeta segments. The CDR3 region of rearranged TCR beta genes was amplified from genomic DNA by a multiplex PCR assay. Amplified TCR beta libraries were sequenced as 87-base-pair reads on the Illumina HiSeq System. On the authors' methods: A later analysis counted some 74 million unique TCR beta chains across the 690 or so repertoires, and around 9.9 million of these chains were shared by at least two donors. A nearest-neighbor algorithm error-corrected the raw reads and collapsed the reads into unique sequences, merging closely related sequences to remove PCR and sequencing errors. Alignment of CDR3 sequences to IMGT reference sequences was used to assign V, D and J gene segments. Each retained sequence needed at least a six-nucleotide match to both a V gene segment and a J gene segment. Rearrangements were called productive when the CDR3 lacked stop codons and stayed in frame with V and J; all others were non-productive. CDR3 was defined by IMGT convention, running from the second conserved V-encoded cysteine to the conserved J-encoded phenylalanine. The earlier analysis of some 540 of the donors excluded any sequence lacking an unambiguous match to a single V gene segment. An earlier analysis of 587 of the donors called V segments functional above 56.7% productive rearrangements and segregating when the between-donor standard deviation exceeded 5%. To diagnose cytomegalovirus status from the catalog of TCR beta chain sequences, a statistical classification framework was built. V and J gene assignment, in a later analysis, came from comparing TCR nucleotide sequences with IMGT/GENE-DB human TR gene sequences. Using the TCRdist pipeline, a later analysis assigned CDR3 sequences along with most-parsimonious VDJ recombination scenarios. In a later analysis, every TCR beta chain was defined by the combination of its CDR3 amino acid sequence and its V-gene family, and reads without a unique V-gene family were dropped. A later analysis removed several hundred highly shared, low-generation-probability nucleotide sequences to deal with suspected cross-contamination and a sequencing artifact. In a later analysis, a clonal expansion index for each public chain was calculated from normalized within-repertoire ranks of inferred template counts. Generation probabilities in a later analysis came from a VDJ recombination model fitted to out-of-frame rearrangements, and those results were checked against IGoR. In a later analysis, hypergeometric tests were used to score TCR-TCR, TCR-HLA and TCR-CMV co-occurrence, with a repertoire-size bias correction applied to TCR pairs. A later analysis estimated false discovery rates by permuting HLA or CMV assignments 20 times. A later analysis grouped co-occurring TCRs with DBSCAN, adding TCRdist sequence similarity when clustering within HLA-allele-positive subsets. Co-occurrence clustering excluded repertoires with fewer than 30,000 or more than 120,000 public chains, plus five with anomalous nucleotide sharing. In TCRdb, the immuneACCESS table is reduced to in-frame sequences with V and J assigned. These tables do not hold every clone; where another copy was compared, an unresolved V gene accounts for under half, and the others remain unexplained. Clone size and the V and J calls come from that table; the DNA yielded D and trimming. For this sample the table gives approximately 300,000 clones, of which 75% to 85% were detected only once. About 0.3% of the sample rests with the top ten.

In total, fewer than 750 healthy bone marrow donors made up the cohort. Cohort members were all nominally healthy when sampled, although unrecorded immune exposures were likely present. The donor tested CMV seronegative, placing the donor among the 350 to 400 seronegative members of the cohort. A peripheral blood sample was collected from each donor, and TCR beta sequencing was performed on peripheral blood mononuclear cells. The Qiagen DNeasy Blood Extraction Kit was used to extract genomic DNA from the blood cell samples. This TCR was sampled from a girl aged 2-10 years in good health and CMV-seronegative. The sample was PBMCs. The chain is assembled from TRBV5-1 and TRBJ2-5; there is no confident call for the D gene. The DNA sequence is as follows: TGCGCCAGCAGCTTGGCTAGTATGGAGACCCAGTACTTC. The translation is CASSLASMETQYF.